This T cell receptor beta chain was obtained from a study of T cell responses to AZD1222 COVID-19 vaccine. TCRdb's copy holds only in-frame clones and misses some; the assay was immunoSEQ multiplex PCR. There are 100,000 to 150,000 clones in the sample; around 89% occur only once, and 4.2% lies in the top ten. This clone was recorded once. The sample consisted of peripheral blood, taken on day 0 of AZD1222 vaccination. The TCR originated in an adult in good health.

For the CDR3, the DNA is TGTGCCAGCAGCCCGGACAGGGCTCTCTATGGCTACACCTTC. It encodes CASSPDRALYGYTF. The gene calls are TRBV5-6 and TRBJ1-2; TRBD1 matches 8 bases. Losses at the gene ends were 4 bases for V and 4 bases for J; bases not matched to a gene: 6. Germline V gene sequence: CDR1 SGHDT, CDR2 YYEEEE. This CDR3 has 14 residues.